This T cell receptor beta chain is drawn from a study of response to subunit inactivated influenza vaccine. Study-level results: Each seasonal flu vaccination may recruit only limited new T cells, authors suggested.

There are 17 residues in the CDR3. With V trimmed by 6 bases and J by 0 bases, 6 bases remained unmatched. Germline-derived CDR1 and CDR2 are SGHTA and FQGNSA. On this clonotype: The antigen is undetermined.

TCRdb independently ran MiXCR on the RT-PCR reads; one entry per CDR3 protein. The sample consists of more than 550,000 distinct CDR3 sequences, about 12% of them appearing once. This sample comprised PBMCs from blood, obtained on the day of vaccination. V gene TRBV7-2 combines with J gene TRBJ2-6; 9 nucleotides match TRBD2. The sequence came from a man in his forties or fifties who received an inactivated influenza vaccine. The CDR3, as DNA: TGTGCCAGCAGGAGCGGGGGGCGCCTCTCTGGGGCCAACGTCCTGACTTTC. This encodes CASRSGGRLSGANVLTF.